This T cell receptor (beta chain) comes out of a study of T cell repertoires in cytomegalovirus infection. Study results and limitations: Totalled public TCR beta family frequency picked out people who carried CMV plus the relevant HLA.

TCRdb recomputed calls from the reads with MiXCR, one row per CDR3 protein. Of about 830,000 distinct CDR3 sequences in the sample, approximately 29% are singletons; the top ten hold about an eighth. Per the germline V gene, CDR1 is SEHNR and CDR2 is FQNEAQ (reference sequence). The CDR3 totals 12 residues. Trimming cost V 5 bases and J 17 bases, with 18 bases left between them. A few counts support this clonotype. The antigen is not known. The chain joins TRBV7-9 to TRBJ1-4, with D possibly being TRBD1 (5 bases). Sequenced here: cultured CD8+ T cells from PBMCs, sampled from culture after CMV antigen stimulation. The sequence was collected from a human donor in good health (CMV status not recorded). Some clones in this sample may be carry-over from other donors' samples. The CDR3 spells CASSGDGKRIFF. CDR3 DNA: TGTGCCAGCAGCGGGGACGGAAAAAGAATATTTTTT.